The table lists the clone carrying this T cell receptor (beta chain) with a count of one. The record originates from a study of blood T cell repertoires in COVID-19. Study overall: Samples taken during acute and convalescent COVID-19 were collected in the United States, Italy and Spain. The cDNA or gDNA used as material had been derived from T cells, B-cell-depleted T cells, or PBMCs.

In the original workflow: Amplification from reference gene primers served as the basis for estimated nucleated cell counts. The data were produced by immunoSEQ multiplex PCR, yet TCRdb's version contains in-frame clones alone and is incomplete. The V and J calls and clone size were taken over from that table, and D and trimming were inferred from the DNA. The sample has around 260,000 clones, 83% seen once; the top ten hold approximately 10%. The CDR3 contains 13 residues. V was cut by 6 bases and J by 2 bases, with 11 bases left in between. The chain combines TRBV12-3 or TRBV12-4 with TRBJ2-7; a possible D gene is TRBD2 (5 bases). Input material: peripheral blood. The receptor's source is a woman in her 50s who had recovered from COVID-19. The CDR3 nucleotides are TGTGCCAGCAGGTCCGGGATCACCTACGAGCAGTACTTC. This codes for CASRSGITYEQYF.